Following are 23 T cell receptor beta chains from one sample sequenced in a study of T cell responses to AZD1222 COVID-19 vaccine (TCRdb year 2021). To prepare the library, the immunoSEQ multiplex PCR assay was applied. Not all clones reach the TCRdb copy of this immuneACCESS table, which keeps in-frame sequences only. Checked studies attribute under half of the gap to unresolved V genes and leave the rest unexplained. This sample lists around 91,000 clones; 70% to 90% were detected once. In total, the top ten clones hold under 25% of the sample. The time point label of this sample denotes: baseline before first vaccination. The input for sequencing was peripheral blood, taken on day 0 of AZD1222 vaccination. These TCRs come from an adult in good health.

The chain employs TRBV5-1 and TRBJ2-3; 10 bases line up with TRBD2. This CDR3 contains 13 residues. The trim removed 2 bases at V and 6 bases at J, leaving 0 bases unmatched. Germline loops: CDR1 SGHRS, CDR2 YFSETQ. CDR3 region: CASSFSGRDTQYF. CDR3 nucleotides: TGCGCCAGCAGCTTTAGCGGGAGGGATACGCAGTATTTT.

The chain links TRBV11-1 to TRBJ2-7, with D possibly matching TRBD1 (5 bases). CDR1 is SGHAT and CDR2 is FQDESV in the germline V gene (reference sequence). Trimming stripped 5 bases from V and 0 bases from J, with 17 bases between. The CDR3 runs to 16 residues. The CDR3 coding sequence is TGTGCCAGCAGCCCGAATCCAGGGCCAAGCTCCTACGAGCAGTACTTC. As protein: CASSPNPGPSSYEQYF.

V and J are TRBV5-6 and TRBJ2-1; D call uncertain. Germline V gene data show CDR1 as SGHDT and CDR2 as YYEEEE. The CDR3 length is 13 residues. With 0 bases removed from V and 9 bases from J, the gap between germline ends came to 10 bases. CDR3 nucleotides: TGTGCCAGCAGCTTGGTTTCTGCGGCTGAGCAGTTCTTC. It specifies CASSLVSAAEQFF.

This sequence joins TRBV4-3 and TRBJ1-2; maybe TRBD1 (5 bases). The CDR3 has 16 amino acids. Germline V gives CDR1 LGHNA, CDR2 YSLEER. With 2 bases removed from V and 6 bases from J, the gap between germline ends came to 19 bases. CDR3 sequence (DNA): TGCGCCAGCAGCCAATACGCCCACAGGCTGGAAGATGGCTACACCTTC. Translation gives CASSQYAHRLEDGYTF.

This rearrangement joins TRBV9 to TRBJ2-1; D is unresolved. Germline CDR1 reads SGDLS; CDR2 reads YYNGEE. V was trimmed by 2 bases and J by 8 bases, leaving 8 bases between them. CDR3 size: 12 residues. The CDR3 nucleotides are TGTGCCAGCAGCGTGATCCAAGATGAGCAGTTCTTC. The encoded protein is CASSVIQDEQFF.

The chain couples TRBV3-1 (or the pseudogene TRBV3-2) to TRBJ1-6, with a possible D match to TRBD1 (5 bases). V lost 1 base and J 8 bases, leaving 12 bases between the germline ends. This CDR3 is built from 15 residues. The V gene's germline CDR1 is LGHDT and CDR2 YNNKEL (reference sequence). CDR3 sequence (DNA): TGTGCCAGCAGCCAAGGGGCAGGGCGAGATTCACCCCTCCACTTT. Protein product: CASSQGAGRDSPLHF.

The V gene is TRBV12-2, the J gene TRBJ2-5; the table assigns TRBD2, which was not confirmed against the DNA. TRBV12-2 is a known pseudogene. The CDR3 has 15 residues. Here the CDR3 DNA reads TGTGCAAGTCGCCCCCTCTGGGGGGTGGACGAGACCCAGTACTTC. Its translation: CASRPLWGVDETQYF.

V usage is TRBV21-1 and J usage is TRBJ2-1. TRBV21-1 is a known pseudogene. This CDR3 is 11 amino acids long. In DNA form, the CDR3 reads TGTGCCAGCAGCGAAAGGAATGAGCAGTTCTTC. It yields the protein CASSERNEQFF.

The V call is TRBV5-1, the J call TRBJ2-1, with TRBD2 matching 8 bases. The length of the CDR3 is 15 residues. V lost 3 bases, J lost 0 bases, and 2 bases stayed unmatched. The germline V gene encodes CDR1 SGHRS and CDR2 YFSETQ. The CDR3 loop reads CASSSSGGSYNEQFF. CDR3 DNA sequence: TGCGCCAGCAGCTCCAGCGGGGGCTCCTACAATGAGCAGTTCTTC.

The gene calls are TRBV19 and TRBJ1-4, with D unresolved. Trimming took off 6 bases at V and 5 bases at J, with 10 bases between the two ends. Germline-derived CDR1 and CDR2 are LNHDA and SQIVND (reference sequence). The CDR3 is 13 amino acids. The CDR3 loop reads CASSLYQNEKLFF. In nucleotides, the CDR3 is TGTGCCAGTAGCCTCTATCAGAATGAAAAACTGTTTTTT.

The chain carries TRBV7-9 and TRBJ1-4; 8 bases line up with TRBD1. Germline V gene data show CDR1 as SEHNR and CDR2 as FQNEAQ (reference sequence). This CDR3 comprises 14 residues. With V trimmed by 6 bases and J by 8 bases, 8 bases remained unmatched. The DNA of the CDR3 is TGTGCCAGCAGTCATAGAGGGACAGGAGAAAAACTGTTTTTT. As protein: CASSHRGTGEKLFF.

This clone was seen only a few times. The chain joins TRBV18 to TRBJ1-1; the D is unclear. Germline assignment: CDR1 KGHSH and CDR2 LQKENI. This CDR3 contains 15 residues. Trimming removed 8 bases at V and 0 bases at J, with 16 bases between. CDR3 sequence reads: CASAQLVPMNTEAFF. The CDR3 DNA follows: TGTGCCAGCGCTCAGCTGGTCCCGATGAACACTGAAGCTTTCTTT.

This chain links TRBV19 with TRBJ1-6, with 8 positions matching TRBD1. The CDR3 covers 13 residues. V was pared by 9 bases and J by 9 bases, with 7 bases of the junction left unmatched. The germline V gene encodes CDR1 LNHDA and CDR2 SQIVND (reference sequence). DNA of the CDR3: TGTGCCAGCAGGGGGCAAGGATCTTCACCCCTCCACTTT. This gives the protein CASRGQGSSPLHF.

The count of this clone is one. The chain joins TRBV6-6 to TRBJ2-7; no clear D gene. Germline V gives CDR1 MNHNY, CDR2 SVGAGI (reference sequence). The V end lost 6 bases, the J end lost 4 bases, and 13 bases lay between the germline ends. This CDR3 is built from 13 residues. The DNA of the CDR3 is TGTGCCAGCAGCCCACCTGAGAGGTACGAGCAGTACTTC. Translation: CASSPPERYEQYF.

The chain uses TRBV7-2 and TRBJ2-3; the match to TRBD2 covers 11 bases. Germline values: CDR1 SGHTA, CDR2 FQGNSA. The length of the CDR3 is 17 residues. Losses at the gene ends were 5 bases for V and 1 base for J; bases not matched to a gene: 8. The CDR3 loop is CASSTSSGGSGTDTQYF. The CDR3 region has the DNA TGTGCCAGCAGCACCTCTAGCGGGGGGTCGGGCACAGATACGCAGTATTTT. Full variable domain (remainder filled in from reference TRBV7-2 and TRBJ2-3): GAGVSQSPSNKVTEKGKDVELRCDPISGHTALYWYRQSLGQGLEFLIYFQGNSAPDKSGLPSDRFSAERTGGSVSTLTIQRTQQEDSAVYLCASSTSSGGSGTDTQYFGPGTRLTVL.

This clone has only a few counts. This chain joins TRBV28 and TRBJ2-2, with 8 positions matching TRBD2. The germline gives CDR1 MDHEN, CDR2 SYDVKM. The trim removed 7 bases at V and 6 bases at J, leaving 10 bases unmatched. CDR3 length: 15 amino acids. The CDR3 sequence: CASTQAGTSPGELFF. CDR3 DNA: TGTGCCAGCACCCAAGCCGGGACTAGTCCCGGGGAGCTGTTTTTT.

This clone occurred a few times. The chain is built from TRBV6-6 and TRBJ2-2; D is unresolved. The ends were cut back, 5 bases at V and 6 bases at J, with 4 bases in the middle. The CDR3 totals 11 residues. Germline CDR1 is MNHNY and CDR2 is SVGAGI (reference sequence). The CDR3 loop reads CASSPPGELFF. The CDR3, as DNA: TGTGCCAGCAGTCCCCCCGGGGAGCTGTTTTTT.

J is TRBJ2-2 and V is TRBV12-3 or TRBV12-4, with no clear D. The CDR3 is 11 amino acids. V lost 2 bases and J lost 8, with 3 bases in between. The CDR3, as DNA: TGTGCCAGCAGTTTAAGAGGGGAGCTGTTTTTT. This translates into CASSLRGELFF.

The chain recombines TRBV25-1 with TRBJ1-2, with 7 bases that match TRBD1. Looked up from germline, CDR1 is MGHDK and CDR2 is SYGVNS. The CDR3 covers 14 residues. Trimming at V came to 6 bases and at J to 9 bases, leaving 13 bases not matched to a gene. The CDR3: CASSALPTGTSYTF. CDR3 DNA sequence: TGTGCCAGCAGCGCACTCCCGACAGGGACTAGCTACACCTTC.

V and J are TRBV9 and TRBJ1-4, with a tentative D call TRBD1 (6 bases). CDR1 and CDR2 from the germline V gene are SGDLS and YYNGEE. The V and J ends lost 4 bases and 5 bases respectively, with 15 bases between them. There are 15 residues in the CDR3. CDR3 in DNA: TGTGCCAGCAGCACACAGGGCTTCGTGAATGAAAAACTGTTTTTT. Residues: CASSTQGFVNEKLFF.

The V gene is TRBV12-3 or TRBV12-4, the J gene TRBJ2-7; D is uncertain. Trimming pared 2 bases from V and 7 bases from J, leaving 6 bases between. This CDR3 spans 11 amino acids. CDR3 residues: CASSLKGEQYF. In DNA form, the CDR3 reads TGTGCCAGCAGTTTAAAGGGAGAGCAGTACTTC.

J is TRBJ1-1 and V is TRBV6-5; a possible D gene is TRBD1 (6 bases). The CDR3 has 15 residues. Trimming left V 0 bases short and J 4 bases short, with 12 bases between. CDR1 and CDR2 (germline): MNHEY, SVGAGI. This chain's CDR3 is CASSYSWGGSTEAFF. Written as DNA, the CDR3 is TGTGCCAGCAGTTACTCGTGGGGGGGCTCCACTGAAGCTTTCTTT.

This chain joins TRBV6-1 and TRBJ2-3; 10 bases match TRBD1. V lost 1 base to trimming and J lost 4 bases; unmatched junction nucleotides: 2. Per the germline V gene, CDR1 is MNHNS and CDR2 is SASEGT. The CDR3 length is 15 residues. Written as DNA, the CDR3 is TGTGCCAGCAGTGAAGTGGGGACAGGGGCAGATACGCAGTATTTT. The encoded protein is CASSEVGTGADTQYF.